This T cell receptor (beta chain) was identified during a study of cytomegalovirus exposure and HLA in healthy donors (dated by TCRdb to the late 2010s). Describing the broader study: According to an earlier analysis of around 600 of the donors, about 190 million T cells yielded 90 million to 140 million unique TCR beta sequences and less than 300 Gb of sequence data. Among the roughly 400 genotyped donors, approximately 77% belonged to the genetic ancestry cluster associated with self-reported Caucasian donors. All discovery cohort repertoires had been generated on a single sequencing platform. In an earlier analysis of roughly 580 of the donors, high-throughput TCR beta sequencing was used to judge whether each TCR beta V gene segment behaved as functional or pseudogenic. Using immunosequencing, the study profiled T cell repertoires from some 670 subjects and related those repertoires to cytomegalovirus serostatus. Roughly 5 DR-DQ haplotypes were treated as single units for association and clustering because of strong linkage in the cohort. Along with the roughly 670-subject first cohort, a separate validation cohort of about 110 different subjects was used. Across some 400 genotyped donors of the cohort, an average of approximately 220,000 unique TCR beta nucleotide sequences per donor were sequenced, and approximately 17% of those sequences were non-productive. In a later analysis, previously published TCR beta repertoires from 550 to 700 donors were re-analyzed and high-resolution HLA genotyping was added so that TCR occurrence patterns could be studied. Genome-wide SNP genotypes for about 55% of the roughly 670 donors were used in a later genetic analysis, which treated that subset as a discovery cohort. High-throughput TCR immunosequencing, statistical association of individual TCRs with disease status, and machine learning were combined to predict cytomegalovirus infection status. HLA typing included class I and class II loci at four-digit resolution. Donor age, sex, ethnicity and CMV serostatus were collected together with the repertoire data. An early release that covered around 590 HLA-typed donors contained 300 to 350 gigabases of sequencing data and tens of millions of unique TCR sequences. The number of donors typed differed by locus, with 629-630 for A, B, C, DRB1 and DQB1, roughly 520 for DQA1, 606 for DPA1, and around 430 for DPB1. The aim of the study was to test whether cataloging public T cell receptors could identify signatures of past pathogen exposure. Rather than using new phenotypic data, the later analysis identified candidate immune exposures from TCR beta sequences and from how often those sequences occurred across donors.

Libraries were built with the immunoSEQ multiplex PCR assay. The multiplex PCR relied on a mix of 60 forward primers for TCR Vbeta segments and 13 reverse primers for TCR Jbeta segments. The CDR3 region of rearranged TCR beta genes was amplified from genomic DNA with a multiplex PCR assay. On the Illumina HiSeq System, the amplified TCR beta libraries were sequenced as 87-base-pair reads. In the authors' own workflow: A later analysis counted about 82 million unique TCR beta chains across the 670 or so repertoires, and some 11 million of these chains were shared by at least two donors. A nearest-neighbor algorithm error-corrected the raw reads and collapsed the reads into unique sequences, merging closely related sequences to remove PCR and sequencing errors. To assign V, D and J gene segments, CDR3 sequences were aligned to IMGT reference sequences. For a sequence to be retained, at least a six-nucleotide match to both a V gene segment and a J gene segment was required. Rearrangements were classified as productive when the CDR3 lacked stop codons and remained in frame with V and J, and all other rearrangements were classified as non-productive. CDR3 was defined according to IMGT convention as the region running from the second conserved V-encoded cysteine to the conserved J-encoded phenylalanine. Sequences without an unambiguous match to a single V gene segment were excluded from the earlier analysis of almost 600 of the donors. In an earlier analysis of a few hundred of the donors, a V segment was called functional when productive rearrangements were above 56.7%, and segregating when the standard deviation between donors exceeded 5%. A statistical classification framework was built for diagnosing cytomegalovirus status from the catalog of TCR beta chain sequences. V and J gene assignment, in a later analysis, came from comparing TCR nucleotide sequences with IMGT/GENE-DB human TR gene sequences. In a later analysis, CDR3 sequences and most-parsimonious VDJ recombination scenarios were assigned using the TCRdist pipeline. In a later analysis, every TCR beta chain was defined by the combination of its CDR3 amino acid sequence and its V-gene family, and reads without a unique V-gene family were dropped. In a later analysis, 500 to 650 highly shared, low-generation-probability nucleotide sequences were removed to address suspected cross-contamination and a sequencing artifact. In a later analysis, a clonal expansion index for each public chain was calculated from normalized within-repertoire ranks of inferred template counts. A later analysis computed generation probabilities with a VDJ recombination model fitted to out-of-frame rearrangements, and checked the results against IGoR. A later analysis scored TCR-TCR, TCR-HLA and TCR-CMV co-occurrence with hypergeometric tests, applying a repertoire-size bias correction to TCR pairs. In a later analysis, false discovery rates were estimated by permuting HLA or CMV assignments 20 times. A later analysis grouped co-occurring TCRs with DBSCAN, adding TCRdist sequence similarity when clustering within HLA-allele-positive subsets. For co-occurrence clustering, repertoires with fewer than 30,000 or more than 120,000 public chains were excluded, along with five repertoires with anomalous nucleotide sharing. This immuneACCESS table, as held by TCRdb, lists in-frame sequences with V and J called but not all clones. Of the missing ones, under half trace to an unresolved V gene in checked studies; the others have no known cause. Clone size and the V and J calls come from that table; the DNA yielded D and trimming. This sample lists roughly 200,000 clones; roughly four fifths were detected once. In total, the top ten clones hold about 2.5% of the sample.

This clone was counted between two and nine times. Its binding antigen is unknown. Base qualities were left out, and no much larger clone turns up one base away. Study-wide findings and limitations: At a false discovery rate of 0.05, a later analysis linked about 16,000 TCR beta sequences to specific HLA alleles. Most CMV-associated TCR beta chains appeared to be HLA-restricted in a later analysis, and the HLA associations seemed to be driven largely by CMV exposure. In a later analysis, several top co-occurrence clusters were reported to appear linked to parvovirus B19, influenza, CMV and Epstein-Barr virus. Sequencing depth was assumed to be roughly uniform across donors in the presence/absence analyses, though that assumption may not hold. Because counts were too low, more than 15 rarely observed V segments, including chromosome 9 orphons, were left out of the earlier analysis of 500 to 750 of the donors. Because HLA typing was missing for some donors at each locus, association tests included only the typed subset. The authors suggested that the approach could potentially be extended to other disease states and immunological phenotypes. A further reported finding was that TCR beta sequences accurately predicted the HLA-A and HLA-B alleles for most subjects in the first cohort. When HLA alleles, especially DR and DQ, strongly co-occurred, TCR associations were difficult to assign to individual alleles. A later analysis found that HLA-associated TCR beta chains were more clonally expanded and had lower generation probabilities than equally common non-associated chains. Broadly in line with IMGT annotations, most TCR beta V segments showed up in productive rearrangements about 90% or about 30% of the time in an earlier analysis of 450 to 600 of the donors. An association between a missense DCLRE1C variant and V-gene and J-gene trimming of TCR beta chains was found in a later genetic analysis and replicated in an independent cohort. The classifier was reported to diagnose cytomegalovirus status with high specificity and sensitivity in both the original and validation cohorts. CMV serostatus was the only immune exposure information available for the cohort. A group of highly shared sequence variants was considered likely to be a technical artifact of the sequencing pipeline. The study listed over 150 TCR beta chains as associated with cytomegalovirus. In a later analysis, the rate of TCR association differed among HLA loci, with DRB1 alleles having the most associated TCRs and HLA-C alleles having the fewest. Three of the identified cytomegalovirus-associated TCR beta chains were confirmed in vitro to be specific for cytomegalovirus antigens. Most TCR sequences were observed very rarely across donors, whereas some public TCRs were present in many individuals. A later genetic analysis reported fewer N-insertions in productive TCRs among donors in an Asian-associated ancestry cluster than the approximately 670-donor mean. Linkage disequilibrium might explain the correlated functional status among segregating V segments, but an unknown experimental factor could not be excluded. This cohort had only TCR beta chains sequenced, and the lack of alpha or paired-chain data limited which features could be detected.

The cohort comprised hundreds of healthy bone marrow donors. At the time of sampling, all cohort members were nominally healthy, though unrecorded immune exposures were likely present. The donor was CMV seronegative and was included in the group of about 400 seronegative cohort members. A peripheral blood sample was collected from each donor, and TCR beta sequencing was performed on peripheral blood mononuclear cells. Genomic DNA was extracted from the blood cell samples with the Qiagen DNeasy Blood Extraction Kit. Sequencing input: PBMCs. This clonotype was sampled from a woman aged 40 to 50 in good health and CMV-seronegative.

The DNA sequence is given as TGCAGTGCTAGTCTACAGACCCAGTACTTC. Its amino acids are CSASLQTQYF. The sequence links TRBV20-1 to TRBJ2-5; confidence is insufficient to name the D gene. V gives up 3 bases and J gives up 6 bases, and the segment between their germline ends measures 5 bases. From cysteine to phenylalanine, the CDR3 is 10 amino acids long. Only CDR3 DNA is held: 30 bases, read in frame from base 1. CDR1 and CDR2 are drawn from the germline V gene (reference sequence): DFQATT, SNEGSKA.